This TCR beta chain was captured by sequencing in a study of beta chain features in type 1 diabetes listed by TCRdb under 2018. About the investigation overall: Mean age, gender distribution, total cell number and subset yield were not different between patients and healthy donors. In the study, TCRB repertoires of sorted circulating CD4+ T cell subsets from recently diagnosed type 1 diabetes patients were compared with those of matched healthy donors. A total of some 110 million sorted cells were examined across all samples, and a strong correlation was observed between cell number per subset and RNA yield. Regulatory and stem cell-like memory subsets were isolated from only 8 patients and about eight healthy donors, whereas naive and central memory subsets came from all 30 or so donors. Overall study outcomes, separate from this receptor: At VDJ recombination sites, type 1 diabetes patients had fewer insertions and more deleted nucleotides, which implies abnormalities in thymic rearrangement. Shorter templates might have been favored by PCR, but patient and control samples were amplified and corrected together, so both groups would have been affected equally by any skew. Because cDNA was sequenced instead of genomic DNA, activated cells with high expression could be over-represented, although the groups did not differ in activation or CD3 levels. Naive, central memory and regulatory TCRB repertoires appeared to be more similar among patients than among healthy donors. HLA sub-analyses involved small numbers of individuals, so any influence of HLA type on TCRB rearrangement remained unresolved. Type 1 diabetes patients showed a moderate but significant shortening of TCRB CDR3 length in all four CD4+ subsets.

Each donor gave one peripheral blood draw, averaging roughly 0.11 L, which was collected into heparinised tubes. Using a panel that included CD45RO, CCR7, CD25, CD127, CD95 and CD27, naive, central memory, regulatory and stem cell-like memory CD4+ T cells were sorted on a BD FACSAria II. All sorted populations exceeded 95% purity. PBMCs were isolated right away by Lymphoprep density gradient centrifugation and were stained directly, without culture. To minimize batch effects, samples were stained and sorted in pairs, one healthy donor with one patient per experiment. About this clone: What this receptor recognizes is not known. No clone much larger than this one lies a single base away; base qualities are absent.

The CDR1 and CDR2 encoded by the germline V gene are MDHEN and SYDVKM. Taken from cysteine to phenylalanine, the CDR3 has 13 residues. Left in the record is the CDR3 DNA by itself, 39 bases read in frame from the first base. At the junction V is shortened by 5 bases and J by 2 bases, with 10 bases in between. The High Capacity cDNA Reverse Transcription Kit was used to reverse transcribe all of the isolated RNA, meaning that expressed TCRB transcripts were what got sequenced. For stem cell-like memory T cell samples, survey-depth immunoSEQ sequencing was used, averaging about 1 million total reads per sample. Sorted cells were lysed in RLT buffer and RNA was extracted with DNase-treated RNeasy Micro or Mini kits, depending on cell number. Each cell subset was processed on its own to prevent cross-contamination, while patient and healthy donor samples were processed together. Using the immunoSEQ multiplex PCR, TCRB sequences were amplified from cDNA into 87-bp fragments spanning the CDR3 region. Sequencing of the amplicons was performed on the Illumina HiSeq platform. The published analysis was carried out like this. Synthetic template baselines were used to correct PCR bias computationally, reads within Hamming distance 2 were collapsed, and singletons that could not be merged were discarded. Reads were aligned to IMGT to assign V, D and J genes, CDR3 length, and insertions or deletions at six rearrangement sites. Clonotype counts were normalized to sorted cell number within each subset before computing true diversity and Gini coefficients with the tcR R package. The overlap coefficient, calculated on TCRB nucleotide sequences, was used to quantify repertoire sharing. Not all clones reach the TCRdb copy of this immuneACCESS table, which keeps in-frame sequences only. Checked studies attribute under half of the gap to unresolved V genes and leave the rest unexplained. For V, J and clone size, that table is used; D and trimming come from the DNA. For this sample the table gives approximately 110,000 clones, of which almost 40% were detected only once. Together, the top ten hold more than 0.06% of the sample.

The rearrangement combines TRBV28 with TRBJ2-7; matching of 6 bases hints at TRBD1 as the D gene. This clonotype was obtained from a young woman in good health. Material: stem cell memory CD4+ T cells from blood. This specimen's cell subset or site label, per the study, means: stem cell-like memory CD4+ T cells. The CDR3 reads as follows: CASSGTPTYEQYF. The base sequence is TGTGCCAGCAGTGGGACACCCACCTACGAGCAGTACTTC.